These 26 T cell receptor beta chains were sequenced from one sample in a study of identical twins. TCRdb reanalysed the 5' RACE reads using MiXCR and keeps one entry per CDR3 protein. Altogether about 530,000 distinct CDR3 sequences are present, 20% to 25% being singletons, with the ten largest covering approximately 0.5%. These data were also filed under a second study, of yellow fever vaccine responses in identical twins.

Sequencing was performed on CD4+ T cells sorted from blood. These receptors originate from a woman younger than 35 in good health.

The rearrangement links TRBV20-1 to TRBJ2-2; perhaps TRBD1 as D (6 bases). The germline V gene has CDR1 DFQATT and CDR2 SNEGSKA (reference sequence). The V and J ends lost 6 bases and 5 bases respectively, with 19 bases between them. There are 15 residues in the CDR3. The CDR3 region has the DNA TGCAGTGCCAAGGACGGCTGGGGGCTAACCGGGGAGCTGTTTTTT. It is translated as CSAKDGWGLTGELFF.

There are a few counts of this clonotype. This sequence joins TRBV6-1 and TRBJ2-3, with 11 bases lining up with TRBD1. This CDR3 has 14 amino acids. Unmatched junction bases numbered 1, after V lost 6 bases and J lost 2 bases. Germline CDR1 and CDR2: MNHNS and SASEGT. The CDR3 sequence: CASSGQGATDTQYF. For the CDR3, the DNA is TGTGCCAGCAGCGGACAGGGGGCCACAGATACGCAGTATTTT.

V gene TRBV27 combines with J gene TRBJ1-4, with TRBD1 identical over 10 bases. The CDR3 covers 15 residues. V lost 5 bases to trimming and J lost 8 bases; unmatched junction nucleotides: 8. CDR1 is MNHEY, CDR2 SMNVEV, per germline (reference sequence). The CDR3 DNA is TGTGCCAGCAGTAGCGCCGGGACAGGGGAAGAAAAACTGTTTTTT. Its protein is CASSSAGTGEEKLFF.

This clonotype was seen only a few times. The rearrangement links TRBV5-1 to TRBJ2-5; the match to TRBD1 covers 9 bases. V was clipped by 3 bases and J by 2 bases; unmatched bases: 11. This CDR3 region has 17 residues. Germline V lookup: CDR1 SGHRS, CDR2 YFSETQ. The CDR3 sequence: CASSSSGTGPLQETQYF. As DNA, the CDR3 is TGCGCCAGCAGCTCCTCCGGGACAGGGCCCCTACAAGAGACCCAGTACTTC.

This clonotype was observed a handful of times. The CDR3 spells CASSPYGQGSGELFF. CDR3 sequence (DNA): TGTGCCAGCAGCCCGTATGGACAGGGTTCCGGGGAGCTGTTTTTT. The genes are TRBV7-2 and TRBJ2-2; 8 bases are shared with TRBD1. Germline V gene lookup returns CDR1 SGHTA and CDR2 FQGNSA. The CDR3 is 15 residues long. V gave up 5 bases and J gave up 6 bases; unmatched junction bases: 8. Filled out from reference TRBV7-2 and TRBJ2-2, the complete variable domain reads GAGVSQSPSNKVTEKGKDVELRCDPISGHTALYWYRQSLGQGLEFLIYFQGNSAPDKSGLPSDRFSAERTGGSVSTLTIQRTQQEDSAVYLCASSPYGQGSGELFFGEGSRLTVL.

This clonotype was detected only a few times. The chain joins TRBV12-3 or TRBV12-4 to TRBJ2-7; 10 positions match TRBD2. This CDR3 is built from 17 residues. The V gene end was trimmed by 5 bases and the J gene end by 1 base; junction bases not matched to a gene: 11. CDR3 in amino acids: CASSPDKAGGLSYEQYF. CDR3 sequence (DNA): TGTGCCAGCAGTCCGGACAAAGCGGGAGGGCTTTCCTACGAGCAGTACTTC.

In its sample, this clonotype was seen a few times. The chain is built from TRBV2 and TRBJ2-4; D uncertain. The V end was cut by 1 base, the J end by 0 bases, with 7 bases between. The CDR3 loop spans 15 amino acids. The germline V gene encodes CDR1 SNHLY and CDR2 FYNNEI. The CDR3 DNA reads as TGTGCCAGCAGTGAAGAGGTGGAAGCCAAAAACATTCAGTACTTC. It specifies CASSEEVEAKNIQYF.

In its sample, this clonotype was seen many times. The CDR3 bases are TGTGCCAGCAGTGAAGCAGGGCCTAACAATCAGCCCCAGCATTTT. It is translated as CASSEAGPNNQPQHF. The chain links TRBV6-1 to TRBJ1-5; the D is unclear. Deletions cut 0 bases from V and 3 bases from J, with 9 bases between. The CDR3 has 15 amino acids. Germline CDR1 MNHNS, CDR2 SASEGT.

This chain links TRBV28 with TRBJ1-2; 9 positions match TRBD1. V dropped 4 bases and J dropped 3; count of bases not matched to a gene: 9. The CDR3 has 16 amino acids. The V gene's germline CDR1 is MDHEN and CDR2 SYDVKM. The CDR3 sequence is CASSSPGTGHDYGYTF. CDR3 nucleotide sequence: TGTGCCAGCAGTTCACCCGGGACAGGGCACGACTATGGCTACACCTTC.

Only one count was recorded for this clonotype. This chain joins TRBV2 and TRBJ2-7; TRBD1 or TRBD2 may be the D gene (5 bases each). V shed 3 bases and J shed 7 bases, with 16 bases lying between them. Germline V gives CDR1 SNHLY, CDR2 FYNNEI. The CDR3 contains 14 residues. In nucleotides, the CDR3 is TGTGCCAGCAGTGAGGGACCTCCCATGAGGGAGCAGTACGTC. This codes for CASSEGPPMREQYV.

The chain employs TRBV20-1 and TRBJ1-5; unclear D gene. The CDR3 is 16 amino acids. V was trimmed by 0 bases and J by 1 base, leaving 13 bases between them. CDR1 is DFQATT and CDR2 is SNEGSKA in the germline V gene (reference sequence). The CDR3 reads CSARDSPGSSNQPQHF. CDR3 sequence (DNA): TGCAGTGCTAGAGATAGCCCCGGCAGCAGCAATCAGCCCCAGCATTTT.

The chain has TRBV7-8 and TRBJ1-5; 9 bases map to TRBD1. The CDR3 has 17 residues. V lost 3 bases to trimming and J lost 0 bases; unmatched junction nucleotides: 6. The germline V gene has CDR1 SGHVS and CDR2 FQNEAQ. CDR3 DNA: TGTGCCAGCAGCTTGACAGGGGGAGGGTATAGCAATCAGCCCCAGCATTTT. Translated, it gives CASSLTGGGYSNQPQHF.

The V gene is TRBV18, the J gene TRBJ1-4; D gene ambiguous. CDR1 KGHSH and CDR2 LQKENI come from the germline V gene. This CDR3 has 14 amino acids. V was pared by 2 bases and J by 7 bases, with 11 bases between. CDR3 loop: CASSPWAVGEKLFF. DNA for the CDR3: TGTGCCAGCTCACCATGGGCCGTGGGTGAAAAACTGTTTTTT.

The V and J genes are TRBV5-1 and TRBJ1-2; TRBD1 is a possible D gene (5 bases). CDR1 and CDR2 (germline): SGHRS, YFSETQ. This CDR3 has 17 amino acids. The V and J ends lost 0 bases and 4 bases respectively, with 19 bases between them. In DNA form, the CDR3 reads TGCGCCAGCAGCTTGGCGGAGTGGGGGAAAGGGATCTATGGCTACACCTTC. Residues: CASSLAEWGKGIYGYTF.

This clonotype came up a few times. At one of its ends the junction is not consistent with the germline gene, which may arise from a read error. This chain links TRBV19 with TRBJ2-1; D is perhaps TRBD2 (6 bases). The CDR3 runs to 13 residues. Germline V gene sequence: CDR1 LNHDA, CDR2 SQIVND (reference sequence). CDR3 amino acids: CASSQDRAGILVF. The CDR3 DNA is TGTGCCAGTAGTCAAGATCGGGCGGGAATACTAGTATTC.

This clonotype appeared a few times. This chain connects TRBV10-3 to TRBJ1-2; a possible D gene is TRBD1 (5 bases). Germline V CDR1 and CDR2: ENHRY, SYGVKD. The CDR3 has 14 residues. Trimming stripped 0 bases from V and 3 bases from J, with 8 bases between. For the CDR3, the DNA is TGTGCCATCAGTGAGTCGACAGTTGACTATGGCTACACCTTC. This encodes CAISESTVDYGYTF.

In its sample, this clonotype was seen a few times. The chain recombines TRBV12-3 or TRBV12-4 with TRBJ2-1; D is possibly TRBD2 (6 bases). The CDR3 runs to 14 residues. V was trimmed by 2 bases and J by 6 bases, leaving 11 bases between them. Here the CDR3 reads CASSLLAALNEQFF. In DNA form, the CDR3 reads TGTGCCAGCAGTTTATTAGCGGCGCTCAATGAGCAGTTCTTC.

The chain employs TRBV4-1 and TRBJ2-5; D remains ambiguous. Germline CDR1 and CDR2: MGHRA and YSYEKL. The CDR3 is 15 residues long. Trimming took off 3 bases at V and 4 bases at J, with 15 bases between the two ends. In DNA form, the CDR3 reads TGCGCCAGCAGCCACCCGGACGGCTCAAGAGAGACCCAGTACTTC. This encodes CASSHPDGSRETQYF.

The chain is built from TRBV9 and TRBJ2-7; perhaps D is TRBD1 or TRBD2 (5 bases each). Trimming took 0 bases from V and 1 from J, leaving 11 bases between them. Germline CDR1 SGDLS, CDR2 YYNGEE. The length of the CDR3 is 15 residues. CDR3 region: CASSVAGRSSYEQYF. The CDR3 DNA follows: TGTGCCAGCAGCGTAGCGGGACGGTCATCCTACGAGCAGTACTTC.

In DNA form, the CDR3 reads TGTGCCAGCAGTTTCCTAGCGGGGAGTAACAATGAGCAGTTCTTC. This translates into CASSFLAGSNNEQFF. The gene calls are TRBV12-3 or TRBV12-4 and TRBJ2-1; 9 bases are shared with TRBD2. This CDR3 is 15 amino acids long. The trim removed 3 bases at V and 5 bases at J, leaving 5 bases unmatched.

This clonotype was observed many times. DNA of the CDR3: TGCGCCAGCAGCTTGGGCGGCCCTGCCTACAATGAGCAGTTCTTC. Protein product: CASSLGGPAYNEQFF. This chain links TRBV5-1 with TRBJ2-1, with D unresolved. This CDR3 comprises 15 residues. CDR1 and CDR2 from the germline V gene are SGHRS and YFSETQ. The V end was cut by 0 bases, the J end by 2 bases, with 9 bases between.

The chain joins TRBV11-2 to TRBJ2-2; D unresolved. Germline V gives CDR1 SGHAT, CDR2 FQNNGV. V was shortened by 4 bases and J by 6 bases, with 9 bases between the two germline ends. The CDR3 contains 13 residues. The DNA for the CDR3 is TGTGCCAGCAGCTACCCCCGGGCCGGGGAGCTGTTTTTT. Amino acid sequence: CASSYPRAGELFF.

The J gene is TRBJ2-2, the V gene TRBV12-3 or TRBV12-4; no reliable D call. The germline V and J ends were trimmed by 7 bases and 6 bases, with 6 bases remaining between them. CDR3 length equals 11 residues. For the CDR3, the DNA is TGTGCCAGCAAGGTTGCCGGGGAGCTGTTTTTT. Amino acid sequence: CASKVAGELFF.

CDR3 in DNA: TGCAGCGTTGTTCGCGGGTGGGATGAGCAGTTCTTC. This translates into CSVVRGWDEQFF. The rearrangement joins TRBV29-1 to TRBJ2-1; TRBD2 might be the D (5 bases). Germline V gene data show CDR1 as SQVTM and CDR2 as ANQGSEA. V was clipped by 4 bases and J by 8 bases, with 12 bases between them. The CDR3 contains 12 residues.

The chain recombines TRBV4-1 with TRBJ2-7; TRBD2 agrees at 10 bases. The CDR3 is 16 residues long. Germline-derived CDR1 and CDR2 are MGHRA and YSYEKL. The V gene end was trimmed by 0 bases and the J gene end by 6 bases; junction bases not matched to a gene: 8. The CDR3, as DNA: TGCGCCAGCAGCCAAGATCCGGCTAGCGGGAGACGCGAGCAGTACTTC. Residues: CASSQDPASGRREQYF.

Only a few counts were recorded for this clonotype. V gene TRBV7-3 combines with J gene TRBJ2-3, with D possibly being TRBD2 (6 bases). This CDR3 comprises 13 residues. The V end lost 8 bases, the J end lost 0 bases, and 9 bases lay between the germline ends. In germline, CDR1 is SGHTA, CDR2 FQGTGA. CDR3 in amino acids: CASGAGSTDTQYF. The CDR3 DNA is TGTGCCAGCGGGGCGGGAAGCACAGATACGCAGTATTTT.